The 20 T cell receptor beta chains below all came from one sample that was sequenced in a study of response to subunit inactivated influenza vaccine. TCRdb independently ran MiXCR on the RT-PCR reads; one entry per CDR3 protein. This sample has under 750,000 distinct CDR3 sequences, with approximately 12% found just once. The input for sequencing was PBMCs from blood, taken on the day of vaccination. The origin of the receptors is a man aged 50-59 years who received an inactivated influenza vaccine.

This clonotype was seen a few times. The rearrangement uses TRBV20-1 and TRBJ1-4; unclear D gene. The CDR3 loop spans 14 amino acids. Germline CDR1 reads DFQATT; CDR2 reads SNEGSKA (reference sequence). The V end was cut by 1 base, the J end by 8 bases, with 14 bases between. DNA for the CDR3: TGCAGTGCTAGAGGAGAGGCAACCCGGGAAAAACTGTTTTTT. Residues: CSARGEATREKLFF.

A few counts support this clonotype. This chain connects TRBV3-1 to TRBJ2-1; TRBD2 agrees at 9 bases. Germline CDR1 LGHDT, CDR2 YNNKEL (reference sequence). The CDR3 extends over 14 amino acids. The V segment lost 10 bases and the J segment 7 bases; nucleotides outside the gene matches: 11. The CDR3 bases are TGTGCCACCCGATTTGGGACTAGCAGTAATGAGCAGTTCTTC. Amino acids: CATRFGTSSNEQFF.

This clonotype was found a few times. This chain connects TRBV4-2 to TRBJ2-7, with TRBD2 matching over 10 bases. The junction had 5 bases not matched to a gene; V was cut back by 0 bases and J by 3 bases. Germline V gives CDR1 LGHNA, CDR2 YNFKEQ. This CDR3 comprises 16 residues. For the CDR3, the DNA is TGTGCCAGCAGCCAAGATGCAGCGGGAGGGTTCTACGAGCAGTACTTC. Its protein is CASSQDAAGGFYEQYF.

The table lists this clonotype with many counts. The chain employs TRBV14 and TRBJ2-2; D remains ambiguous. Germline V gene lookup returns CDR1 SGHDN and CDR2 FVKESK. V lost 6 bases and J lost 1, with 6 bases in between. This CDR3 is 13 amino acids long. The CDR3 DNA reads as TGTGCCAGCAGTCTGTGGAACACCGGGGAGCTGTTTTTT. Translating gives CASSLWNTGELFF.

This clonotype was counted between two and nine times. This chain joins TRBV28 and TRBJ2-7; D perhaps matches TRBD2 (6 bases). The CDR3 is 13 residues long. Germline V CDR1 and CDR2: MDHEN, SYDVKM. The V end lost 7 bases, the J end lost 2 bases, and 12 bases lay between the germline ends. The CDR3 nucleotides are TGTGCCAGCACCGGGAGTGTGACCTACGAGCAGTACTTC. Translating gives CASTGSVTYEQYF.

This clonotype was found a few times. The CDR3 DNA is TGTGCCATCAGTGATATCACTAGCGGGAGAGTGATCCCAGATACGCAGTATTTT. This translates into CAISDITSGRVIPDTQYF. This chain joins TRBV10-3 and TRBJ2-3; TRBD2 matches at 11 bases. This CDR3 contains 18 residues. The V segment lost 3 bases and the J segment 4 bases; nucleotides outside the gene matches: 12. Germline values: CDR1 ENHRY, CDR2 SYGVKD.

The chain is built from TRBV7-2 and TRBJ1-2; D uncertain. V dropped 5 bases and J dropped 2 bases, with 9 bases sitting between them. The CDR3 extends over 13 amino acids. The germline gives CDR1 SGHTA, CDR2 FQGNSA. The CDR3 region has the DNA TGTGCCAGCAGCCCTGCGGGGAACTATGGCTACACCTTC. The encoded protein is CASSPAGNYGYTF.

V and J are TRBV20-1 and TRBJ2-7; 14 bases align to TRBD2. This CDR3 has 15 amino acids. Trimming at V came to 4 bases and at J to 5 bases, leaving 7 bases not matched to a gene. The V gene's germline CDR1 is DFQATT and CDR2 SNEGSKA (reference sequence). The CDR3 sequence is CSATTSGGALNEQYF. The CDR3 coding sequence is TGCAGTGCTACGACTAGCGGGGGGGCGCTGAACGAGCAGTACTTC.

The chain is built from TRBV29-1 and TRBJ1-5; 8 bases map to TRBD1. This CDR3 has 13 residues. Germline values: CDR1 SQVTM, CDR2 ANQGSEA. Trimming at V came to 4 bases and at J to 6 bases, leaving 5 bases not matched to a gene. In DNA form, the CDR3 reads TGCAGCGTTGGACAGGGGTGGGGTCAGCCCCAGCATTTT. Translated: CSVGQGWGQPQHF.

The chain uses TRBV28 and TRBJ2-5; D is unclear. Germline CDR1 is MDHEN and CDR2 is SYDVKM. Deletions cut 2 bases from V and 2 bases from J, with 9 bases between. There are 14 residues in the CDR3. CDR3 amino acids: CASSLKARQETQYF. Written as DNA, the CDR3 is TGTGCCAGCAGTTTAAAGGCCAGGCAAGAGACCCAGTACTTC.

This clonotype was found a few times. This chain links TRBV18 with TRBJ2-5; D might be TRBD1 (5 bases). V was trimmed by 6 bases and J by 1 base, leaving 15 bases between them. This CDR3 spans 15 amino acids. CDR1 KGHSH and CDR2 LQKENI come from the germline V gene. The CDR3 DNA reads TGTGCCAGCTCCCGTTGGGTTGACAGCCAAGAGACCCAGTACTTC. As protein: CASSRWVDSQETQYF.

The rearrangement joins TRBV7-9 to TRBJ2-2; the D is unclear. Germline-derived CDR1 and CDR2 are SEHNR and FQNEAQ (reference sequence). V was clipped by 8 bases and J by 6 bases, with 1 base between them. This CDR3 spans 9 amino acids. The CDR3 nucleotides are TGTGCCAGCTCCGGGGAGCTGTTTTTT. Protein product: CASSGELFF.

This clonotype was counted a few times. The gene calls are TRBV3-1 and TRBJ2-1; D unresolved. Germline CDR1 and CDR2: LGHDT and YNNKEL (reference sequence). V was trimmed by 5 bases and J by 9 bases, leaving 11 bases between them. CDR3 length: 12 residues. CDR3 nucleotides: TGTGCCAGCAGCATCCGGGTATCTGAGCAGTTCTTC. It encodes CASSIRVSEQFF.

This clonotype has just a few counts. V gene TRBV6-5 combines with J gene TRBJ2-1; 13 positions agree with TRBD2. The V segment lost 4 bases and the J segment 5 bases; nucleotides outside the gene matches: 8. The CDR3 has 17 residues. The V gene's germline CDR1 is MNHEY and CDR2 SVGAGI. The CDR3 sequence: CASSFGTSGVRHNEQFF. The CDR3 DNA reads TGTGCCAGCAGTTTCGGGACTAGCGGGGTACGGCACAATGAGCAGTTCTTC.

This rearrangement joins TRBV7-2 to TRBJ2-1; 7 bases agree with TRBD2. This CDR3 comprises 16 residues. V trimming: 4 bases; J trimming: 8 bases; junction bases outside the gene matches: 14. Germline V gene lookup returns CDR1 SGHTA and CDR2 FQGNSA. CDR3 DNA: TGTGCCAGCAGCTCCCATTCCCAGCGGGGTGACTATGAGCAGTTCTTC. This sequence encodes CASSSHSQRGDYEQFF.

The CDR3 DNA reads TGTGCCAGCAGCTTATCCGGGGGGGGGAGCTACAATGAGCAGTTCTTC. Encoded protein: CASSLSGGGSYNEQFF. The V call is TRBV7-9, the J call TRBJ2-1; TRBD2 matches 8 bases. Trimming at V came to 2 bases and at J to 3 bases, leaving 6 bases not matched to a gene. CDR3 length: 16 residues. From germline, CDR1 is SEHNR and CDR2 FQNEAQ (reference sequence).

This clonotype was seen a handful of times. This chain joins TRBV5-1 and TRBJ1-2; no clear D gene. This CDR3 is built from 13 residues. CDR1 and CDR2 (germline): SGHRS, YFSETQ. Trimming took 9 bases from V and 4 from J, leaving 16 bases between them. The CDR3 is CATYSSRFYGYTF. In DNA form, the CDR3 reads TGCGCCACCTACAGTTCGCGCTTCTATGGCTACACCTTC.

This clonotype has a handful of counts. The chain combines TRBV19 with TRBJ2-7, with D perhaps TRBD1 or TRBD2 (5 bases each). The V end lost 4 bases, the J end lost 2 bases, and 12 bases lay between the germline ends. The CDR3 sequence is 14 residues long. Germline-derived CDR1 and CDR2 are LNHDA and SQIVND (reference sequence). The CDR3 sequence: CASSNSEGTYEQYF. The CDR3 DNA is TGTGCCAGTAGTAACTCAGAGGGGACCTACGAGCAGTACTTC.

This clonotype was observed a handful of times. This chain connects TRBV6-2 or TRBV6-3 to TRBJ1-6; D unresolved. Germline CDR1 reads MNHEY; CDR2 reads SVGEGT. V lost 6 bases and J 7 bases, leaving 19 bases between the germline ends. The length of the CDR3 is 16 residues. The DNA of the CDR3 is TGTGCCAGCAGCCCTGTTCGTGGGTTGTGGAATTCACCCCTCCACTTT. The encoded protein is CASSPVRGLWNSPLHF.

This clonotype was observed a handful of times. The J gene is TRBJ1-1, the V gene TRBV19, with D unresolved. The V end lost 5 bases, the J end lost 3 bases, and 10 bases lay between the germline ends. Germline V CDR1 and CDR2: LNHDA, SQIVND (reference sequence). This CDR3 is built from 13 residues. DNA for the CDR3: TGTGCCAGTAGTGCCAGGATCCACACTGAAGCTTTCTTT. Translation gives CASSARIHTEAFF.